Listed below are T cell receptor beta chains from one sample, sequenced in a study of T cell repertoires in cytomegalovirus infection. TCRdb reprocessed the reads via MiXCR and lists one record per CDR3 protein. The data show about 110,000 distinct CDR3 sequences, with around 28% seen just once and about 81% held by the top ten. Antigens for these TCRs are unknown. Sequencing used CD8+ T cells from cultured PBMCs, obtained from culture after CMV antigen stimulation. All receptors come from a human donor in good health (CMV status not recorded). Some clones in this sample may be carry-over from other donors' samples. The conserved cysteine and the conserved F or W are not part of the CDR3 here.

v_gene	CDR3aa
TRBV7-8	ASSLEGGQTQETQY
TRBV14	ASSPIRGATSIEQY
TRBV7-1	ANSSSGGNEQY
TRBV19	ASSQGVTEAF
TRBV7-9	ASSLAGSYNEQF
TRBV7-9	ASSGESRYEQY
TRBV7-8	ASSLAGPQGSEAF
TRBV4-1	ASSARTGGTDTQY
TRBV5-4	ASSSDGNNEKLF
TRBV27	ASRPRGGNYGYT
TRBV20-1	SARDRDRGTYEQY
TRBV20-1	SAEQETKLF
TRBV7-7	ASSHSTGDEQY
TRBV18	ASSPVSGELF
TRBV5-3	ASSLPQETQY
TRBV7-4	ASSSPGSGTYEQY
TRBV2	ASSTGQGSYGYT
TRBV7-9	ASSLGWTANTEAF